Following are 29 T cell receptor beta chains from one sample sequenced in a study of T cell responses to AZD1222 COVID-19 vaccine. Repertoires were generated with immunoSEQ multiplex PCR, while TCRdb's copy carries only in-frame clones and drops some. The sample consists of 110,000 to 150,000 clones, approximately 95% of them appearing once. Sequencing was performed on peripheral blood, taken on day 0 of MenACWY control vaccination. These receptors came from an adult in good health.

The rearrangement uses TRBV18 and TRBJ1-2, with a possible D match to TRBD1 (6 bases). V lost 3 bases to trimming and J lost 8 bases, with 22 bases between them. The CDR3 runs to 16 residues. Germline V CDR1 and CDR2: KGHSH, LQKENI. CDR3 residues: CASSPPAGQRWEGYTF. The CDR3 nucleotides are TGTGCCAGCTCACCTCCCGCAGGACAGCGGTGGGAGGGCTACACCTTC.

This chain connects TRBV30 to TRBJ1-5; TRBD1 might be the D (5 bases). The CDR3 sequence is 12 residues long. Germline values: CDR1 GTSNPN, CDR2 SVGIG (reference sequence). Trimming left V 2 bases short and J 6 bases short, with 8 bases between. The CDR3 loop reads CAWSLRGQPQHF. CDR3 bases: TGTGCCTGGAGTCTGAGGGGTCAGCCCCAGCATTTT.

This rearrangement joins TRBV7-8 to TRBJ2-1; 9 positions agree with TRBD2. After removal of 1 base from V and 3 bases from J, the junction contained 7 bases not matched to a gene. Germline V gives CDR1 SGHVS, CDR2 FQNEAQ. The CDR3 has 17 residues. The CDR3 bases are TGTGCCAGCAGCTTAGGTGATAGCGGGGGCTACTACAATGAGCAGTTCTTC. Protein product: CASSLGDSGGYYNEQFF.

The J gene is TRBJ2-7, the V gene TRBV27; D not resolved. The CDR3 extends over 13 amino acids. The germline V and J ends were trimmed by 7 bases and 0 bases, with 10 bases remaining between them. Germline CDR1 MNHEY, CDR2 SMNVEV (reference sequence). The CDR3 is CASINRSSYEQYF. CDR3 sequence (DNA): TGTGCCAGCATTAACCGGAGCTCCTACGAGCAGTACTTC.

This sequence joins TRBV3-1 (or the pseudogene TRBV3-2) and TRBJ2-1, with 8 nucleotides matching TRBD2. The CDR3 is made up of 16 amino acids. From germline, CDR1 is LGHDT and CDR2 YNNKEL (reference sequence). With 4 bases clipped from V and 6 bases from J, the junction kept 11 bases outside the gene matches. The CDR3 reads CASSPPEGLGGNEQFF. CDR3 in DNA: TGTGCCAGCAGCCCTCCTGAGGGACTAGGAGGCAATGAGCAGTTCTTC.

The chain uses TRBV4-2 and TRBJ2-1, with TRBD2 identical over 11 bases. After removal of 4 bases from V and 0 bases from J, the junction contained 8 bases not matched to a gene. This CDR3 spans 18 amino acids. Germline values: CDR1 LGHNA, CDR2 YNFKEQ. The CDR3 nucleotides read TGTGCCAGCAGCCGTGATCTAGCGGGGGGCTTCTCCTACAATGAGCAGTTCTTC. Residues: CASSRDLAGGFSYNEQFF.

This chain uses TRBV12-3 or TRBV12-4 with TRBJ1-6; a possible D gene is TRBD1 (5 bases). The V end was cut by 6 bases, the J end by 10 bases, with 13 bases between. The CDR3 has 13 amino acids. Here the CDR3 DNA reads TGTGCCAGCAGGGGCAGGGAGGACTCACCCCTCCACTTT. Protein sequence: CASRGREDSPLHF.

The gene calls are TRBV21-1 and TRBJ1-4. TRBV21-1 is classified as a pseudogene. This CDR3 has 15 amino acids. CDR3 residues: CASSKGGRGNEKLFF. The CDR3 DNA is TGTGCCAGCAGCAAAGGAGGACGGGGGAATGAAAAACTGTTTTTT.

This sequence joins TRBV11-3 and TRBJ2-1; 9 bases fit TRBD2. The germline V gene has CDR1 SGHNT and CDR2 YENEEA. The CDR3 has 16 residues. J gave up 3 bases and V 1 base, and 4 bases lay outside the gene matches. The DNA for the CDR3 is TGTGCCAGCAGCTTAGGTGCTAGCGGGATCTACAATGAGCAGTTCTTC. Encoded protein: CASSLGASGIYNEQFF.

This rearrangement joins TRBV19 to TRBJ1-6, with 7 bases aligning to TRBD1. The CDR3 sequence is 18 residues long. Per the germline V gene, CDR1 is LNHDA and CDR2 is SQIVND (reference sequence). The junction had 20 bases not matched to a gene; V was cut back by 6 bases and J by 9 bases. The CDR3 protein is CASRLRRQGAVLGSPLHF. The CDR3 coding sequence is TGTGCCAGTAGACTCCGGAGACAGGGCGCCGTTCTAGGTTCACCCCTCCACTTT.

The V and J genes are TRBV7-9 and TRBJ1-3, with 7 bases lining up with TRBD1. Losses at the gene ends were 4 bases for V and 0 bases for J; bases not matched to a gene: 6. This CDR3 has 16 amino acids. Germline V CDR1 and CDR2: SEHNR, FQNEAQ (reference sequence). CDR3: CASSWPHRGSGNTIYF. DNA of the CDR3: TGTGCCAGCAGCTGGCCCCACAGGGGCTCTGGAAACACCATATATTTT.

This clone is classed as medium-sized. This chain joins TRBV27 and TRBJ2-7; D gene unclear. Trimming removed 2 bases from V and 4 bases from J, with 9 bases in between. CDR1 and CDR2 from the germline V gene are MNHEY and SMNVEV (reference sequence). This CDR3 contains 13 residues. CDR3 coding DNA: TGTGCCAGCAGTTTAGGTATAGGTTACGAGCAGTACTTC. It specifies CASSLGIGYEQYF.

The chain joins TRBV20-1 to TRBJ1-1; D ambiguous. CDR1 and CDR2 (germline): DFQATT, SNEGSKA (reference sequence). The CDR3 loop spans 11 amino acids. Trimming cost V 5 bases and J 0 bases, with 4 bases left between them. The CDR3 loop is CSARMNTEAFF. CDR3 bases: TGCAGTGCTCGCATGAACACTGAAGCTTTCTTT.

V gene TRBV6-1 combines with J gene TRBJ2-7, with D unresolved. V lost 2 bases and J lost 0, with 8 bases in between. The CDR3 covers 14 residues. The V gene's germline CDR1 is MNHNS and CDR2 SASEGT. The CDR3: CASSEMVRSYEQYF. The CDR3 nucleotides are TGTGCCAGCAGTGAAATGGTCCGCTCCTACGAGCAGTACTTC.

In this sample, this clone turned up once. This chain connects TRBV4-2 to TRBJ1-2, with no clear D. This CDR3 contains 14 residues. Germline CDR1 is LGHNA and CDR2 is YNFKEQ. Trimming left V 0 bases short and J 2 bases short, with 7 bases between. Here the CDR3 reads CASSQDYGNYGYTF. The DNA for the CDR3 is TGTGCCAGCAGCCAAGATTACGGAAACTATGGCTACACCTTC.

The chain carries TRBV9 and TRBJ1-1; 9 bases are a match to TRBD1. The CDR3 contains 15 residues. V lost 0 bases to trimming and J lost 8 bases; unmatched junction nucleotides: 8. Germline CDR1 is SGDLS and CDR2 is YYNGEE. DNA for the CDR3: TGTGCCAGCAGCGTAGGTGTTAGGGACAGGGTCGAAGCTTTCTTT. This codes for CASSVGVRDRVEAFF.

This sequence joins TRBV7-9 and TRBJ2-2; D remains ambiguous. This CDR3 spans 17 amino acids. Germline CDR1 SEHNR, CDR2 FQNEAQ (reference sequence). V shed 5 bases and J shed 4 bases, with 20 bases lying between them. CDR3 coding DNA: TGTGCCAGCAGCCGAAATAAACGGGCGTCGGGCACCGGGGAGCTGTTTTTT. Its protein product is CASSRNKRASGTGELFF.

This chain joins TRBV18 and TRBJ2-1; 11 nucleotides agree with TRBD2. Per the germline V gene, CDR1 is KGHSH and CDR2 is LQKENI. The V segment lost 4 bases and the J segment 7 bases; nucleotides outside the gene matches: 9. There are 16 residues in the CDR3. CDR3: CASSLLSPSGGNEQFF. The CDR3 nucleotides read TGTGCCAGCTCACTCTTGAGTCCTAGCGGGGGGAATGAGCAGTTCTTC. The variable domain in full, completed from reference TRBV18 and TRBJ2-1, reads NAGVMQNPRHLVRRRGQEARLRCSPMKGHSHVYWYRQLPEEGLKFMVYLQKENIIDESGMPKERFSAEFPKEGPSILRIQQVVRGDSAAYFCASSLLSPSGGNEQFFGPGTRLTVL.

The rearrangement uses TRBV20-1 and TRBJ2-1; 11 bases match TRBD2. The CDR3 loop spans 15 amino acids. Germline CDR1 reads DFQATT; CDR2 reads SNEGSKA (reference sequence). V lost 3 bases, J lost 8 bases, and 9 bases stayed unmatched. The CDR3 spells CSASGIVAGGDEQFF. The CDR3 DNA reads as TGCAGTGCTAGTGGGATCGTAGCGGGGGGGGATGAGCAGTTCTTC.

This chain links TRBV5-5 with TRBJ2-3; 10 bases fit TRBD2. This CDR3 region has 16 residues. Germline lookup yields CDR1 SGHKS and CDR2 YYEKEE (reference sequence). J lost 0 bases, V lost 0 bases, and 1 base had no gene match. For the CDR3, the DNA is TGTGCCAGCAGCTTGGGACTAGCGGGTAGCACAGATACGCAGTATTTT. It is translated as CASSLGLAGSTDTQYF. Full variable domain (remainder filled in from reference TRBV5-5 and TRBJ2-3): DAGVTQSPTHLIKTRGQQVTLRCSPISGHKSVSWYQQVLGQGPQFIFQYYEKEERGRGNFPDRFSARQFPNYSSELNVNALLLGDSALYLCASSLGLAGSTDTQYFGPGTRLTVL.

The rearrangement uses TRBV5-1 and TRBJ2-2; TRBD2 matches at 8 bases. With V trimmed by 0 bases and J by 4 bases, 5 bases remained unmatched. The CDR3 is 16 residues long. The V gene's germline CDR1 is SGHRS and CDR2 YFSETQ. The CDR3 loop is CASSLVTGGPTGELFF. CDR3 in DNA: TGCGCCAGCAGCTTGGTGACGGGGGGGCCCACCGGGGAGCTGTTTTTT. The entire variable domain, with the rest obtained from reference TRBV5-1 and TRBJ2-2, is as follows: KAGVTQTPRYLIKTRGQQVTLSCSPISGHRSVSWYQQTPGQGLQFLFEYFSETQRNKGNFPGRFSGRQFSNSRSEMNVSTLELGDSALYLCASSLVTGGPTGELFFGEGSRLTVL.

The chain uses TRBV28 and TRBJ1-2; D gene unclear. Trimming left V 2 bases short and J 6 bases short, with 10 bases between. Germline lookup yields CDR1 MDHEN and CDR2 SYDVKM. The CDR3 covers 13 residues. For the CDR3, the DNA is TGTGCCAGCAGTTTAGGGCGGGCCCATGGCTACACCTTC. Translated, it gives CASSLGRAHGYTF.

This chain links TRBV7-8 with TRBJ2-2; D assignment may be TRBD1 or TRBD2 (6 bases each). The CDR3 covers 14 residues. Germline assignment: CDR1 SGHVS and CDR2 FQNEAQ. V lost 2 bases to trimming and J lost 7 bases, with 11 bases between them. Here the CDR3 reads CASSLSRGLGELFF. Written as DNA, the CDR3 is TGTGCCAGCAGCTTAAGTCGGGGGCTCGGGGAGCTGTTTTTT. The entire variable domain, with the rest obtained from reference TRBV7-8 and TRBJ2-2, is as follows: GAGVSQSPRYKVAKRGQDVALRCDPISGHVSLFWYQQALGQGPEFLTYFQNEAQLDKSGLPSDRFFAERPEGSVSTLKIQRTQQEDSAVYLCASSLSRGLGELFFGEGSRLTVL.

The chain joins TRBV9 to TRBJ2-1, with D perhaps matching TRBD2 (5 bases). The CDR3 runs to 15 residues. With 1 base removed from V and 7 bases from J, the gap between germline ends came to 15 bases. From germline, CDR1 is SGDLS and CDR2 YYNGEE. This CDR3 reads CASSVWTPQLNEQFF. DNA of the CDR3: TGTGCCAGCAGCGTATGGACTCCCCAACTGAATGAGCAGTTCTTC.

This chain links TRBV5-4 with TRBJ2-7; 10 bases match TRBD1. This CDR3 is built from 14 residues. Germline assignment: CDR1 SGHNT and CDR2 YYREEE (reference sequence). J gave up 3 bases and V 0 bases, and 0 bases lay outside the gene matches. The chain's CDR3 is CASSLGTGGYEQYF. CDR3 coding DNA: TGTGCCAGCAGCTTGGGGACAGGGGGCTACGAGCAGTACTTC.

This chain links TRBV30 with TRBJ2-1, with D maybe TRBD2 (6 bases). Between the trimmed V and J ends, which lost 0 bases and 15 bases, there was a span of 15 bases. Germline-derived CDR1 and CDR2 are GTSNPN and SVGIG (reference sequence). The CDR3 has 12 amino acids. CDR3 DNA: TGTGCCTGGAGTGTGGGGCTAGCGAATCCGTTCTTC. The encoded protein is CAWSVGLANPFF.

The CDR3 here is CATAPTVGLNSPLHF. In DNA, the CDR3 is TGTGCCACAGCTCCTACAGTTGGGTTGAATTCACCCCTCCACTTT. J is TRBJ1-6 and V is TRBV10-3; no clear D. Per germline, CDR1 ENHRY and CDR2 SYGVKD. Deletions cut 10 bases from V and 7 bases from J, with 20 bases between. This CDR3 comprises 15 residues.

The genes are TRBV18 and TRBJ2-3; D is possibly TRBD2 (5 bases). V lost 6 bases and J lost 3, with 7 bases in between. The CDR3 has 12 amino acids. CDR1 KGHSH and CDR2 LQKENI come from the germline V gene. CDR3 in DNA: TGTGCCAGCTCTCGGAGGACAGATACGCAGTATTTT. It yields the protein CASSRRTDTQYF.

The gene calls are TRBV24-1 and TRBJ2-1, with D unresolved. The CDR3 length is 16 residues. The ends were cut back, 2 bases at V and 3 bases at J, with 13 bases in the middle. Germline CDR1 and CDR2: KGHDR and SFDVKD. For the CDR3, the DNA is TGTGCCACCAGTGATTCTGGGGTAGGGTTCTACAATGAGCAGTTCTTC. Encoded protein: CATSDSGVGFYNEQFF.